The present T cell receptor (beta chain) was sequenced within a study of patients and donors after allogeneic stem cell transplantation. After removal of 0 bases from V and 0 bases from J, the junction contained 2 bases not matched to a gene. CDR1 and CDR2 from the germline V gene are SGDLS and YYNGEE. The CDR3 has 15 residues. TCRdb re-called the RT-PCR reads with MiXCR, one entry per CDR3 protein. The data contain approximately 31,000 distinct CDR3 sequences, around 40% of them singletons. This sequence was found in a human donor who was either an allogeneic HSCT recipient or a stem cell or donor lymphocyte infusion donor (not recorded which). It is not recorded whose cells these are; they may come from a transplant donor. The rearrangement uses TRBV9 and TRBJ1-1, with TRBD1 matching over 7 bases. The sample taken for sequencing was blood, either unsorted or a sorted T cell fraction (not recorded which). The CDR3 loop is CASSVVGTVNTEAFF. The CDR3 DNA reads as TGTGCCAGCAGCGTAGTAGGGACAGTGAACACTGAAGCTTTCTTT.